This paragraph reports one TCR beta chain. The V end lost 1 base, the J end lost 2 bases, and 21 bases lay between the germline ends. Per germline, CDR1 SGHAT and CDR2 FQNNGV. The CDR3 extends over 18 amino acids. The sample comes from a study of blood T cell repertoires in COVID-19. Study summary: Sources were T cells, B-cell-depleted T cells, or PBMCs; the material itself was cDNA or gDNA.

In the study's own analysis: Amplification of reference gene primers provided the estimated nucleated cell counts. Using immunoSEQ multiplex PCR, the repertoire was profiled, and TCRdb retains in-frame clones only, with some absent. Clonal size and the V and J genes are those of that table, whereas D and trimming came from the DNA. The sample holds around 200,000 clones, 85% to 90% seen once. This receptor was identified in a man in his thirties or forties who had recovered from COVID-19. The chain carries TRBV11-2 and TRBJ2-7; D unresolved. Sequenced sample: PBMCs or T cells enriched from blood (not recorded which). This CDR3 reads CASSLGKVLAEKAYEQYF. CDR3 nucleotides: TGTGCCAGCAGCTTAGGGAAAGTACTGGCGGAGAAAGCCTACGAGCAGTACTTC.